This note documents a single T cell receptor beta chain sequence. Its antigen remains unknown. Some clones are missing from TCRdb's copy, which holds only in-frame ones; the method was immunoSEQ multiplex PCR. The sample holds over 100,000 clones, under 90% seen once. The data were obtained in a study of T cell responses to AZD1222 COVID-19 vaccine. Study findings and constraints: Nearly half of spike-specific TCRs reportedly target unmutated variant regions. White British ancestry dominated among donors, who included more females, and clonal diversity was possibly underestimated. There were vaccine-associated CD4 TCRs across spike, dominant at 160-218 and 743-854. Spike-specific TCR breadth and depth grew following two AZD1222 doses.

The CDR3 spans 15 residues. Trimming took 0 bases from V and 5 from J, leaving 12 bases between them. Germline V lookup: CDR1 SGDLS, CDR2 YYNGEE. The rearrangement uses TRBV9 and TRBJ1-5; no firm D call. This clonotype was sampled from an adult in good health. The material sequenced was peripheral blood, taken on day 0 of AZD1222 vaccination. CDR3 protein: CASSVDYGPHQPQHF. Written as DNA, the CDR3 is TGTGCCAGCAGCGTAGACTACGGACCTCATCAGCCCCAGCATTTT.